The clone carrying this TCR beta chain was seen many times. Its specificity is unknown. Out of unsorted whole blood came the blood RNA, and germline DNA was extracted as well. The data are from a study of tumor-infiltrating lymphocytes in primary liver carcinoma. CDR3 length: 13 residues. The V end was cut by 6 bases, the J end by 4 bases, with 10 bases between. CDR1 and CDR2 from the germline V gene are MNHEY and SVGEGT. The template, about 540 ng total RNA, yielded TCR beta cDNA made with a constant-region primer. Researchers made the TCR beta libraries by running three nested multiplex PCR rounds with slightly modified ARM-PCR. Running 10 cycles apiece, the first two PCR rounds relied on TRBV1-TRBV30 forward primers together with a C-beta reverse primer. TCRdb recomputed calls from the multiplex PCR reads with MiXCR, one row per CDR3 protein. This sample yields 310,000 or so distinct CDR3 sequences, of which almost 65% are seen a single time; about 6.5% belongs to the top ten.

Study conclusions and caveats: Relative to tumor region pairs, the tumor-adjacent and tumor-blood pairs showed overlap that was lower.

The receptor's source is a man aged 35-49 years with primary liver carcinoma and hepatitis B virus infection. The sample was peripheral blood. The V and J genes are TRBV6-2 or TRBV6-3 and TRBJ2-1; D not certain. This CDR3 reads CASSLGVYNEQFF. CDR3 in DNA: TGTGCCAGCAGCCTCGGCGTGTACAATGAGCAGTTCTTC.